A single sample gave rise to the 14 T cell receptor beta chains below, sequenced in a study of vaccination and CD4 T cells after COVID-19. At the Johns Hopkins FTIC core, DNA taken from cultured CD4+ T cells was sequenced by way of the Oncomine TCR Beta short-read assay. MiXCR, run by TCRdb on the PCR reads, gives a single entry per CDR3 protein. Altogether about 20,000 distinct CDR3 sequences are present, roughly 52% being singletons, with the ten largest covering 7.5% to 9%. Treatment in this sample: roughly 10-day PBMC culture with coronavirus spike peptide pools or control peptides (ViraFEST assay). No cognate antigen is known for these TCRs. Specimen: CD4+ T cells from blood, cultured in vitro. The receptors were sampled from a human donor who had recovered from COVID-19.

This clonotype appeared a few times. The rearrangement joins TRBV28 to TRBJ1-6, with unresolved D. Germline CDR1 MDHEN, CDR2 SYDVKM. The CDR3 length is 16 residues. V lost 4 bases and J lost 10, with 20 bases in between. The CDR3 is CASSSLRRHLLSPLHF. CDR3 in DNA: TGTGCCAGCAGTTCACTGCGCCGCCATCTTCTCTCACCCCTCCACTTT.

V and J are TRBV11-3 and TRBJ1-1; 11 bases match TRBD1. V shed 4 bases and J 4 bases; nucleotides not matched to a gene: 8. This CDR3 is built from 16 residues. Per the germline V gene, CDR1 is SGHNT and CDR2 is YENEEA. The CDR3 coding sequence is TGTGCCAGCAGCTCCGGGACAGGGGGGTGGATCACTGAAGCTTTCTTT. Amino acid sequence: CASSSGTGGWITEAFF.

The genes are TRBV6-1 and TRBJ2-7; D is unresolved. The germline V gene has CDR1 MNHNS and CDR2 SASEGT. CDR3 size: 15 residues. V was trimmed by 8 bases and J by 2 bases, leaving 19 bases between them. CDR3: CASRPLGGPTYEQYF. Here the CDR3 DNA reads TGTGCCAGCCGCCCTCTGGGCGGACCCACCTACGAGCAGTACTTC.

This sequence joins TRBV7-2 and TRBJ2-7; D not resolved. The CDR3 covers 15 residues. Trimming shortened V by 4 bases and J by 3 bases, and 16 bases separated the two germline ends. Per the germline V gene, CDR1 is SGHTA and CDR2 is FQGNSA. CDR3: CASSYDALGVYEQYF. The CDR3 DNA reads TGTGCCAGCAGCTACGACGCCCTGGGCGTCTACGAGCAGTACTTC.

There are a few counts of this clonotype. The genes are TRBV7-8 and TRBJ2-7; 10 bases agree with TRBD1. The CDR3 is made up of 15 amino acids. With V trimmed by 5 bases and J by 2 bases, 6 bases remained unmatched. Germline lookup yields CDR1 SGHVS and CDR2 FQNEAQ. CDR3 amino acids: CASSEGQGGPYEQYF. The CDR3 bases are TGTGCCAGCAGCGAAGGACAGGGGGGACCCTACGAGCAGTACTTC.

This clonotype has only a few counts. This chain uses TRBV6-5 with TRBJ1-2; no definite D call. The V end lost 2 bases, the J end lost 2 bases, and 6 bases lay between the germline ends. The CDR3 is made up of 13 amino acids. Germline values: CDR1 MNHEY, CDR2 SVGAGI. CDR3: CASSYGRNYGYTF. CDR3 in DNA: TGTGCCAGCAGTTACGGCAGAAACTATGGCTACACCTTC.

The CDR3 DNA reads TGCAGTGCCCAAGACAGGGGAGGCCAGAGTTTGGCCCAGCATTTT. This gives the protein CSAQDRGGQSLAQHF. The chain uses TRBV20-1 and TRBJ1-5; 8 positions match TRBD1. This CDR3 spans 15 amino acids. From germline, CDR1 is DFQATT and CDR2 SNEGSKA (reference sequence). The junction had 18 bases not matched to a gene; V was cut back by 6 bases and J by 11 bases.

The V and J genes are TRBV20-1 and TRBJ2-5, with D tentatively TRBD2 (6 bases). V lost 0 bases, J lost 1 base, and 12 bases lay in between. Germline CDR1 DFQATT, CDR2 SNEGSKA (reference sequence). The CDR3 is 15 amino acids. The CDR3 is CSARDFGGLQETQYF. CDR3 in DNA: TGCAGTGCTAGAGATTTCGGGGGACTCCAAGAGACCCAGTACTTC.

The J gene is TRBJ2-7, the V gene TRBV12-3 or TRBV12-4, with TRBD1 matching over 7 bases. The trim removed 3 bases at V and 0 bases at J, leaving 5 bases unmatched. The length of the CDR3 is 15 residues. CDR3 DNA sequence: TGTGCCAGCAGTTTGGTTTGGACAGGCTCCTACGAGCAGTACTTC. Its translation: CASSLVWTGSYEQYF.

The rearrangement joins TRBV5-1 to TRBJ1-1, with TRBD1 matching over 9 bases. The CDR3 has 15 residues. The germline gives CDR1 SGHRS, CDR2 YFSETQ. V was clipped by 6 bases and J by 0 bases; unmatched bases: 6. CDR3: CASTPGQGMNTEAFF. DNA for the CDR3: TGCGCCAGCACCCCGGGACAGGGCATGAACACTGAAGCTTTCTTT.

In DNA, the CDR3 is TGTGCCAGTAATGACCGGGGCCGTCGCTATGGCTACACCTTC. Its protein is CASNDRGRRYGYTF. This chain links TRBV19 with TRBJ1-2; possible D gene TRBD1, 5 bases. V lost 7 bases, J lost 4 bases, and 16 bases lay in between. Germline CDR1 LNHDA, CDR2 SQIVND (reference sequence). This CDR3 has 14 amino acids.

The chain links TRBV5-4 to TRBJ2-2; D is tentatively TRBD1 or TRBD2 (5 bases each). V gave up 2 bases and J gave up 0 bases, with 8 bases separating them. CDR3 length: 15 residues. The germline gives CDR1 SGHNT, CDR2 YYREEE (reference sequence). Here the CDR3 DNA reads TGTGCCAGCAGCTTACAGGAGGCGAACACCGGGGAGCTGTTTTTT. Protein product: CASSLQEANTGELFF.

V usage is TRBV30 and J usage is TRBJ1-2, with D perhaps matching TRBD1 (6 bases). CDR1 is GTSNPN, CDR2 SVGIG, per germline (reference sequence). There are 13 residues in the CDR3. V was pared by 1 base and J by 3 bases, with 9 bases between. The DNA for the CDR3 is TGTGCCTGGAGTGCCCAGGGGCACTATGGCTACACCTTC. Translation: CAWSAQGHYGYTF. The full variable domain, in which reference TRBV30 and TRBJ1-2 provide the parts outside the CDR3, is SQTIHQWPATLVQPVGSPLSLECTVEGTSNPNLYWYRQAAGRGLQLLFYSVGIGQISSEVPQNLSASRPQDRQFILSSKKLLLSDSGFYLCAWSAQGHYGYTFGSGTRLTVV.

The V gene is TRBV20-1, the J gene TRBJ1-2; D perhaps matches TRBD1 (5 bases). The CDR3 covers 15 residues. Germline V CDR1 and CDR2: DFQATT, SNEGSKA (reference sequence). V was clipped by 4 bases and J by 2 bases, with 17 bases between them. This CDR3 is CSAKDLQGGNYGYTF. The CDR3 bases are TGCAGTGCTAAAGACTTGCAGGGAGGAAACTATGGCTACACCTTC.